The sample holds a few counts of the clone carrying this T cell receptor beta chain. The limits of the CDR3 on the DNA are not certain, so only TCRdb's listed CDR3 is given. The data stem from a study of patients and donors after allogeneic stem cell transplantation. TCRdb re-derived calls from the RT-PCR reads in MiXCR, one entry per CDR3 protein. The sample yields over 150,000 distinct CDR3 sequences, about 40% seen once. Per the germline V gene, CDR1 is SQVTM and CDR2 is ANQGSEA. Termini included, the CDR3 measures 14 amino acids. This rearrangement joins TRBV29-1 to TRBJ1-1; the listed D gene, TRBD1, was not tested against the DNA. The sequencing sample was made of blood, either unsorted or a sorted T cell fraction (not recorded which). This receptor was taken from a human donor who was either an allogeneic HSCT recipient or a stem cell or donor lymphocyte infusion donor (not recorded which). It is not recorded whose cells these are; they may come from a transplant donor. Here the CDR3 reads CSVGLDRMPPKLSF.